The TCR beta chain under discussion was sequenced for a study of cytomegalovirus exposure and HLA in healthy donors (dated by TCRdb to 2016 to 2017). As for the study more broadly: In an earlier analysis of under 600 of the donors, 276 Gb of sequence data and 100 million or so unique TCR beta sequences from 150 million to 200 million T cells were reported. The study profiled the T cell repertoires of about 720 subjects by immunosequencing and related them to cytomegalovirus serostatus. Donor age, sex, ethnicity and CMV serostatus were compiled alongside the repertoire data. Among the approximately 420 genotyped donors, approximately 82% belonged to the genetic ancestry cluster associated with self-reported Caucasian donors. To study patterns of TCR occurrence, a later analysis re-analyzed previously published TCR beta repertoires from more than 550 donors and added high-resolution HLA genotyping. The study combined high-throughput TCR immunosequencing, statistical association of individual TCRs with disease status, and machine learning to predict cytomegalovirus infection status. Among roughly 400 genotyped donors of the cohort, an average of approximately 200,000 unique TCR beta nucleotide sequences was sequenced per donor, of which approximately 19% were non-productive. An earlier analysis of around 580 of the donors used high-throughput TCR beta sequencing to judge whether each TCR beta V gene segment behaved as functional or pseudogenic. The number of donors typed differed by locus, with roughly 620-630 for A, B, C, DRB1 and DQB1, 522 for DQA1, approximately 570 for DPA1, and 400 to 490 for DPB1. Genome-wide SNP genotypes for about 55% of the roughly 670 donors were used in a later genetic analysis, which treated that subset as a discovery cohort. All discovery cohort repertoires had been generated using a single sequencing platform. Along with the roughly 700-subject first cohort, a separate validation cohort of over a hundred different subjects was used. Both class I and class II loci were covered by HLA typing, at four-digit resolution. The study was designed to test whether signatures of past pathogen exposure could be identified by cataloging public T cell receptors. Roughly 5 DR-DQ haplotypes were handled as single units for association and clustering because linkage in the cohort was strong. An early release that covered about 640 HLA-typed donors contained around 300 gigabases of sequencing data and about 93 million unique TCR sequences. Rather than drawing on any new phenotypic data, the later analysis identified candidate immune exposures from TCR beta sequences and the way those sequences occurred across donors. What the research found in general, with its limitations: A cluster of highly shared sequence variants was judged likely to be a technical artifact of the sequencing pipeline. The classifier was reported to diagnose cytomegalovirus status with high specificity and sensitivity in both the original cohort and the validation cohort. HLA typing was unavailable for some donors at each locus, so association tests used only the typed subset. According to the authors, the approach could potentially be generalized to other disease states and immunological phenotypes. Most TCR sequences were observed very rarely across donors, whereas some public TCRs were present in many individuals. In this cohort, only TCR beta chains were sequenced, and detectable features were limited by the absence of alpha or paired-chain data. According to a later analysis, most CMV-associated TCR beta chains appeared to be HLA-restricted, and the HLA associations seemed to be driven largely by CMV exposure. For the cohort, immune exposure information was limited to CMV serostatus. Because counts were too low, roughly 16 rarely observed V segments, including chromosome 9 orphons, were left out of the earlier analysis of some 600 of the donors. In vitro tests confirmed that three of the cytomegalovirus-associated TCR beta chains recognize cytomegalovirus antigens. In an earlier analysis of approximately 590 of the donors, most TCR beta V segments appeared in productive rearrangements about 90% or about 30% of the time, broadly matching IMGT annotations. In a later analysis, several top co-occurrence clusters were reported to appear linked to parvovirus B19, influenza, CMV and Epstein-Barr virus. In a later genetic analysis, a missense DCLRE1C variant was associated with V-gene and J-gene trimming of TCR beta chains, and the association was replicated in an independent cohort. Strong co-occurrence of HLA alleles, especially DR and DQ, made assigning TCR associations to individual alleles difficult. In a later analysis, 16,951 TCR beta sequences were associated with specific HLA alleles at a false discovery rate of 0.05. Linkage disequilibrium might explain the correlated functional status among segregating V segments, but an unknown experimental factor could not be excluded. In a later analysis, TCR association rates were found to vary across HLA loci, with the most associated TCRs seen for DRB1 alleles and the fewest for HLA-C alleles. A further reported finding was that TCR beta sequences accurately predicted the HLA-A and HLA-B alleles for most subjects in the first cohort. Presence/absence analyses assumed roughly uniform sequencing depth across donors, an assumption that may not hold. In a later genetic analysis, fewer N-insertions in productive TCRs were reported among donors in an Asian-associated ancestry cluster than the roughly 640-donor mean. In a later analysis, HLA-associated TCR beta chains were found to be more clonally expanded and to have lower generation probabilities than equally common non-associated chains. The study gave a list of over 150 TCR beta chains associated with cytomegalovirus.

Receptor amplification or capture employed the immunoSEQ multiplex PCR assay. The multiplex PCR relied on a mix of 60 forward primers for TCR Vbeta segments and 13 reverse primers for TCR Jbeta segments. The CDR3 region of rearranged TCR beta genes was amplified from genomic DNA by a multiplex PCR assay. Amplified TCR beta libraries were sequenced as 87-base-pair reads on the Illumina HiSeq System. Per the authors' processing: Across the 670 or so repertoires, a later analysis counted 78 million or so unique TCR beta chains, 8.5 million to 12 million of which were shared by at least two donors. To remove PCR and sequencing errors, raw reads were error-corrected and collapsed into unique sequences using a nearest-neighbor algorithm that merged closely related sequences. V, D and J gene segments were assigned by aligning CDR3 sequences to IMGT reference sequences. For a sequence to be retained, at least a six-nucleotide match to both a V gene segment and a J gene segment was required. Rearrangements were classified as productive when the CDR3 lacked stop codons and remained in frame with V and J, and all other rearrangements were classified as non-productive. Following IMGT convention, CDR3 was defined as the stretch from the second conserved V-encoded cysteine to the conserved J-encoded phenylalanine. The earlier analysis of about 610 of the donors excluded sequences that lacked an unambiguous match to a single V gene segment. In an earlier analysis of several hundred of the donors, V segments were called functional above 56.7% productive rearrangements and were called segregating when the between-donor standard deviation exceeded 5%. To diagnose cytomegalovirus status from the catalog of TCR beta chain sequences, a statistical classification framework was built. In a later analysis, TCR nucleotide sequences were compared against IMGT/GENE-DB human TR gene sequences so that V and J genes could be assigned. A later analysis assigned CDR3 sequences and most-parsimonious VDJ recombination scenarios with the TCRdist pipeline. In a later analysis, each TCR beta chain was defined by its CDR3 amino acid sequence together with its V-gene family, and reads lacking a unique V-gene family were excluded. As a way to deal with suspected cross-contamination and a sequencing artifact, a later analysis dropped approximately 590 nucleotide sequences that were highly shared and had low generation probability. A later analysis calculated a clonal expansion index for each public chain from normalized within-repertoire ranks of inferred template counts. In a later analysis, generation probabilities were computed with a VDJ recombination model fitted to out-of-frame rearrangements, and the resulting probabilities were checked against IGoR. A later analysis scored TCR-TCR, TCR-HLA and TCR-CMV co-occurrence with hypergeometric tests, applying a repertoire-size bias correction to TCR pairs. False discovery rates were estimated in a later analysis by permuting HLA or CMV assignments 20 times. In a later analysis, co-occurring TCRs were grouped using DBSCAN, and TCRdist sequence similarity was added for clustering within HLA-allele-positive subsets. For co-occurrence clustering, repertoires with fewer than 30,000 or more than 120,000 public chains were excluded, along with roughly 5 repertoires with anomalous nucleotide sharing. In its TCRdb copy, this immuneACCESS table keeps in-frame sequences only and misses some clones. Where compared with another copy, unresolved V genes explain less than half of these, and the others have no known cause. The DNA gave D and trimming, while V, J and clone size come from that table. The sample data list around 190,000 clones, and almost 80% of these were observed just once. The ten largest clones take up less than 2% of the sample.

A note on this clone: The target of this receptor is not known. Per-base quality was not reported, and no clone a single base away is much larger than it.

The cohort consisted of 600 to 750 healthy bone marrow donors. At the time of sampling, every cohort member was nominally healthy, though immune exposures that went unrecorded were likely present. The donor was CMV seronegative and belonged to the group of 350 or so seronegative cohort members. A peripheral blood sample was collected from each donor, and TCR beta sequencing was performed on peripheral blood mononuclear cells. Genomic DNA was extracted from the blood cell samples with the Qiagen DNeasy Blood Extraction Kit. The clonotype comes from a woman aged 18-35 years in good health and CMV-seronegative. The sample taken for sequencing was PBMCs.

CDR3 loop: CASKPTGLNTEAFF. The DNA reads as follows: TGTGCCAGCAAGCCGACAGGGCTGAACACTGAAGCTTTCTTT. The rearranged chain carries TRBV2 and TRBJ1-1; 7 of the junction bases match TRBD1. The CDR3 has 14 amino acids, counting the end cysteine and phenylalanine. The retained sequence is limited to the CDR3, 42 bases, with the frame set at the first base. CDR1 is given as SNHLY and CDR2 as FYNNEI, both from the germline V gene. From V the trimming removes 7 bases and from J it removes 0 bases, while the gene matches leave 5 bases of the junction unaccounted for.